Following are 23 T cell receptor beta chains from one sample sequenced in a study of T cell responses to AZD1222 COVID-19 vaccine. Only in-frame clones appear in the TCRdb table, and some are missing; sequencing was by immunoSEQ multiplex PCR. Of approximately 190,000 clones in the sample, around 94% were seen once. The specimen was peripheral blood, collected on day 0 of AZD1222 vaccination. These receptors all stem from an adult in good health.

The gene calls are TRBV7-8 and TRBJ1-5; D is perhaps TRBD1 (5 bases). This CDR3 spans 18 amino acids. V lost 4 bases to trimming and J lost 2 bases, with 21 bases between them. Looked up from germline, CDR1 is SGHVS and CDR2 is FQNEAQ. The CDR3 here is CASSSLRRGAFGNQPQHF. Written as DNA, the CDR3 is TGTGCCAGCAGCTCTCTACGGAGGGGCGCGTTCGGCAATCAGCCCCAGCATTTT. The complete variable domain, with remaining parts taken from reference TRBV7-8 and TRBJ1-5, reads GAGVSQSPRYKVAKRGQDVALRCDPISGHVSLFWYQQALGQGPEFLTYFQNEAQLDKSGLPSDRFFAERPEGSVSTLKIQRTQQEDSAVYLCASSSLRRGAFGNQPQHFGDGTRLSIL.

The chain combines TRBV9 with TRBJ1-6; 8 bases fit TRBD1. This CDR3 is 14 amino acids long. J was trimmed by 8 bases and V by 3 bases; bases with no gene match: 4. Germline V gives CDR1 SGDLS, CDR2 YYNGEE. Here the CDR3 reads CASSAGQGDSPLHF. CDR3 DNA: TGTGCCAGCAGCGCAGGACAGGGAGATTCACCCCTCCACTTT.

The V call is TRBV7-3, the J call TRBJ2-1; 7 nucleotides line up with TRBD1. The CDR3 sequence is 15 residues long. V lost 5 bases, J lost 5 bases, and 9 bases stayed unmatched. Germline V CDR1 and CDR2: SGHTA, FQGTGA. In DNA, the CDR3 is TGTGCCAGCAGCCCACAGGGGACCGAGAACAATGAGCAGTTCTTC. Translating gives CASSPQGTENNEQFF.

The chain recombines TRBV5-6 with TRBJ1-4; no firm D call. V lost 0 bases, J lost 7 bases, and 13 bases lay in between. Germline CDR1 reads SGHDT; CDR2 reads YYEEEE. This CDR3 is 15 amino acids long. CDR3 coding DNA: TGTGCCAGCAGCTTGGGAGGTCTTACAACTGAAAAACTGTTTTTT. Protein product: CASSLGGLTTEKLFF.

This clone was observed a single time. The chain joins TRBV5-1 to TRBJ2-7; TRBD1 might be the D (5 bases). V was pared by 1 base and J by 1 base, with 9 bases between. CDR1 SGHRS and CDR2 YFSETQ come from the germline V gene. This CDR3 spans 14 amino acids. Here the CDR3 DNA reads TGCGCCAGCAGCTTGTTAAGACAGTCCTACGAGCAGTACTTC. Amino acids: CASSLLRQSYEQYF.

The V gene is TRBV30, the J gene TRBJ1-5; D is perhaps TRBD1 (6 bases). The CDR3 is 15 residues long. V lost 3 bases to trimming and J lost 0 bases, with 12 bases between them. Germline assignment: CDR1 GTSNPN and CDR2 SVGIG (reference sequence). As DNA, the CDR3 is TGTGCCTGGAGGGGAGGGGGATATAGCAATCAGCCCCAGCATTTT. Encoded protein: CAWRGGGYSNQPQHF. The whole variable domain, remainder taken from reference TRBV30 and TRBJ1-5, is SQTIHQWPATLVQPVGSPLSLECTVEGTSNPNLYWYRQAAGRGLQLLFYSVGIGQISSEVPQNLSASRPQDRQFILSSKKLLLSDSGFYLCAWRGGGYSNQPQHFGDGTRLSIL.

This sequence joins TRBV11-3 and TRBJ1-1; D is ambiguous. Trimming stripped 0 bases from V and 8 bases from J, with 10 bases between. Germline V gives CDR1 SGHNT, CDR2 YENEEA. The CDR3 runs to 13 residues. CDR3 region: CASSLEAGREAFF. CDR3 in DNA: TGTGCCAGCAGCTTAGAAGCGGGGAGGGAAGCTTTCTTT.

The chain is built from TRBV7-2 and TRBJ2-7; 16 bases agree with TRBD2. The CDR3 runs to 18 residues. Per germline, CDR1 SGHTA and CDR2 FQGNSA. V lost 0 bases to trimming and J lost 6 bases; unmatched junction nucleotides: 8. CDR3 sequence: CASSLAPGLAGGPGEQYF. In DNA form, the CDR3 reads TGTGCCAGCAGCTTAGCGCCGGGACTAGCGGGGGGGCCCGGCGAGCAGTACTTC.

In DNA, the CDR3 is TGTGCCAGTAGTATAATTCCTTCTGAACACACCTTC. Translated, it gives CASSIIPSEHTF. This sequence joins TRBV19 and TRBJ1-2; D gene unclear. The V end lost 2 bases, the J end lost 12 bases, and 13 bases lay between the germline ends. This CDR3 spans 12 amino acids. Germline CDR1 and CDR2: LNHDA and SQIVND (reference sequence).

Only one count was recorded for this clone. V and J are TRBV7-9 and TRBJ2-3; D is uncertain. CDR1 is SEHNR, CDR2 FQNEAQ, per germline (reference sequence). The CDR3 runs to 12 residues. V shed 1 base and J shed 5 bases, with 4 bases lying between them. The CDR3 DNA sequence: TGTGCCAGCAGCTTAGTCATAGATACGCAGTATTTT. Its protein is CASSLVIDTQYF.

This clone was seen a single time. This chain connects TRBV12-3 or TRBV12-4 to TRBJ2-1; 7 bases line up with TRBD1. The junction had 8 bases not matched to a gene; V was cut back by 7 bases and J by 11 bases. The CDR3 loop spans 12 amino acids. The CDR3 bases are TGTGCCAGCACCCGGACAGGCGATAAGCAGTTCTTC. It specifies CASTRTGDKQFF.

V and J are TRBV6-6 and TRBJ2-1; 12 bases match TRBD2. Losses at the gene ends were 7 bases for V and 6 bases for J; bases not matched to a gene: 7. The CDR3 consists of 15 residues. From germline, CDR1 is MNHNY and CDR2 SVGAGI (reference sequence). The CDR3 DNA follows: TGTGCCAGCACCGCACTAGCGGGGGGACCCAATGAGCAGTTCTTC. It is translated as CASTALAGGPNEQFF.

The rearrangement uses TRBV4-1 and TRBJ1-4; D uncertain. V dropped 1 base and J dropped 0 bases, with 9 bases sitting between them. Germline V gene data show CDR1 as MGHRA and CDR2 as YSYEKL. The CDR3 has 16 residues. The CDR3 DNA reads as TGCGCCAGCAGCCAAGGTACGGTTGCAACTAATGAAAAACTGTTTTTT. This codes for CASSQGTVATNEKLFF.

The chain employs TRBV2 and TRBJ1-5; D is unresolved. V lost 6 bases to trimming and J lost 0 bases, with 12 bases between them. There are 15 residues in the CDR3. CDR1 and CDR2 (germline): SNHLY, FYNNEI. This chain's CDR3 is CASRAGGYSNQPQHF. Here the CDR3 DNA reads TGTGCCAGCAGGGCTGGAGGGTATAGCAATCAGCCCCAGCATTTT. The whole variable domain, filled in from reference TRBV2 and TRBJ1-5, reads EPEVTQTPSHQVTQMGQEVILRCVPISNHLYFYWYRQILGQKVEFLVSFYNNEISEKSEIFDDQFSVERPDGSNFTLKIRSTKLEDSAMYFCASRAGGYSNQPQHFGDGTRLSIL.

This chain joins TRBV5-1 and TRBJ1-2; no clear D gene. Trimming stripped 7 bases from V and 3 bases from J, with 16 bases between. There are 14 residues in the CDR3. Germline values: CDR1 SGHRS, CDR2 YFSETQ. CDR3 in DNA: TGCGCCAGCTCCGCACGTCTTGGGGACTATGGCTACACCTTC. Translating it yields CASSARLGDYGYTF.

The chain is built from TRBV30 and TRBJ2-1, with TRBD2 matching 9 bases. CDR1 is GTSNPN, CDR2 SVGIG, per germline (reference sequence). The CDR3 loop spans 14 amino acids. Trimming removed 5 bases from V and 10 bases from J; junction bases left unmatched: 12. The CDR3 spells CAWAGGGGLGEQFF. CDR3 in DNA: TGTGCCTGGGCCGGCGGGGGGGGCCTCGGAGAGCAGTTCTTC.

The CDR3 is CASSLQSSNQPQHF. The CDR3 nucleotides read TGTGCCAGCAGTTTGCAGAGTAGCAATCAGCCCCAGCATTTT. V gene TRBV28 combines with J gene TRBJ1-5; D is unresolved. V was trimmed by 3 bases and J by 0 bases, leaving 6 bases between them. This CDR3 contains 14 residues. Germline CDR1 reads MDHEN; CDR2 reads SYDVKM. Complete variable domain (other parts from reference TRBV28 and TRBJ1-5): DVKVTQSSRYLVKRTGEKVFLECVQDMDHENMFWYRQDPGLGLRLIYFSYDVKMKEKGDIPEGYSVSREKKERFSLILESASTNQTSMYLCASSLQSSNQPQHFGDGTRLSIL.

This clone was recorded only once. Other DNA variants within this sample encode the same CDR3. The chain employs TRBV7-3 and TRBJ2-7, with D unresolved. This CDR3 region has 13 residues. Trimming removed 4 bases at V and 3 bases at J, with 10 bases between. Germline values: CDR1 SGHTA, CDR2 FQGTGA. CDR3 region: CASSSGPNYEQYF. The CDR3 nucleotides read TGTGCCAGCAGCTCCGGACCCAACTACGAGCAGTACTTC.

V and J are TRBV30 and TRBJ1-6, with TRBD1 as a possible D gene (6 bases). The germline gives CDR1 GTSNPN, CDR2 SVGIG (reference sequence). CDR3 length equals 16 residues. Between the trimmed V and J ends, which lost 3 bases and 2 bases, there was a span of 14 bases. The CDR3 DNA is TGTGCCTGGAGAGGGGGTGAGCGGACCTATAATTCACCCCTCCACTTT. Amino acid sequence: CAWRGGERTYNSPLHF.

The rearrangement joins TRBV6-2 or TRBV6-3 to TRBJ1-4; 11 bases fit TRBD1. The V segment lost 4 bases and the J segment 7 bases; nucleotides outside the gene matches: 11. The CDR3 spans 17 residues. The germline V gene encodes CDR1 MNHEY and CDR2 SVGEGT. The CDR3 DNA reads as TGTGCCAGCAGTTCGTCCCGGGACAGGGGGAAGAGTGAAAAACTGTTTTTT. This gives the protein CASSSSRDRGKSEKLFF.

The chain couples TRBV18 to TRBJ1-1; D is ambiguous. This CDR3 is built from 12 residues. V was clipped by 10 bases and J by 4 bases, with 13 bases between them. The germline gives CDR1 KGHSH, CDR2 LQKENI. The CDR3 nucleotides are TGTGCCACCGCGCCCGCGGGCACTGAAGCTTTCTTT. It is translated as CATAPAGTEAFF.

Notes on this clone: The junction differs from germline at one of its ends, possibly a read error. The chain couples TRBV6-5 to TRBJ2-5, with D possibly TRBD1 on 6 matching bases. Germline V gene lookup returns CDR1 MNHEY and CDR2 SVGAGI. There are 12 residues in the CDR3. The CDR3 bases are TGTGCCAGTAGTTCAGACAGGGAGACCCAGTACTTC. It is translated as CASSSDRETQYF.

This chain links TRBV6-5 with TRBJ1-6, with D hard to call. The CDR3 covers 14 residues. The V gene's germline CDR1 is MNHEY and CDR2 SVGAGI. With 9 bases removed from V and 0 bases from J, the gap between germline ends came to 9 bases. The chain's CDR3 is CASWTSSYNSPLHF. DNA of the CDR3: TGTGCCAGTTGGACCAGCTCCTATAATTCACCCCTCCACTTT.